One sample yielded the 6 T cell receptor beta chains listed below, sequenced in a study of radiotherapy plus CTLA-4 blockade in lung cancer. The repertoire was sequenced with immunoSEQ multiplex PCR; TCRdb's copy has only in-frame clones and lacks some. The data hold around 20,000 clones, with roughly 86% observed a single time. Sequencing used peripheral blood, obtained from a patient treated with radiotherapy plus ipilimumab. The receptors were sampled from a human donor with non-small cell lung cancer whose response to radiotherapy plus ipilimumab could not be evaluated.

Comment on this clone: This same CDR3 is encoded by further DNA sequences in the sample. This chain joins TRBV4-2 and TRBJ2-7; weak D call: TRBD2 (7 bases). CDR3 length equals 19 residues. Between the trimmed V and J ends, which lost 1 base and 3 bases, there was a span of 25 bases. CDR1 is LGHNA, CDR2 YNFKEQ, per germline. The CDR3 nucleotides read TGTGCCAGCAGCCAAGTGGGGGGGGCGCAATCTCCACTAGGCTACGAGCAGTACTTC. As protein: CASSQVGGAQSPLGYEQYF.

V gene TRBV5-4 combines with J gene TRBJ2-1; no clear D. The CDR3 has 14 amino acids. Germline CDR1 SGHNT, CDR2 YYREEE (reference sequence). V lost 0 bases and J 1 base, leaving 5 bases between the germline ends. The CDR3 nucleotides are TGTGCCAGCAGCTTGGAGCAATCCTACAATGAGCAGTTCTTC. It yields the protein CASSLEQSYNEQFF.

In nucleotides, the CDR3 is TGCGCCAGCAGCTCAGACAGGGGGCGGATGGACACTGAAGCTTTCTTT. It yields the protein CASSSDRGRMDTEAFF. J is TRBJ1-1 and V is TRBV5-1; 10 bases are shared with TRBD1. The CDR3 spans 16 residues. Germline loops: CDR1 SGHRS, CDR2 YFSETQ. After removal of 3 bases from V and 3 bases from J, the junction contained 8 bases not matched to a gene.

In this sample, this clone turned up once. The V and J genes are TRBV5-4 and TRBJ1-5; unclear D gene. Germline CDR1 reads SGHNT; CDR2 reads YYREEE (reference sequence). The V end lost 0 bases, the J end lost 6 bases, and 19 bases lay between the germline ends. The CDR3 has 17 residues. CDR3 residues: CASSLDGVSGVGQPQHF. The CDR3 DNA reads as TGTGCCAGCAGCTTGGATGGAGTTAGCGGGGTGGGTCAGCCCCAGCATTTT.

The genes are TRBV6-1 and TRBJ2-5, with TRBD1 matching over 7 bases. The DNA end is a closer match to TRBJ2-7, so the J assignment may be wrong. The germline gives CDR1 MNHNS, CDR2 SASEGT. The CDR3 is 15 amino acids. In nucleotides, the CDR3 is TGTGCCAGCAGGGCGTATAAATTACAGGGGTCCGAGCAGTACTTC. Residues: CASRAYKLQGSEQYF.

A note on this clone: This CDR3 is also generated by other DNA sequences in the sample. V is TRBV2 and J is TRBJ1-5; D is perhaps TRBD1 (6 bases). The V gene's germline CDR1 is SNHLY and CDR2 FYNNEI. This CDR3 spans 13 amino acids. Trimming cost V 6 bases and J 3 bases, with 9 bases left between them. The CDR3 sequence: CASSRQVNQPQHF. As DNA, the CDR3 is TGTGCCAGCAGCAGACAGGTCAATCAGCCCCAGCATTTT.